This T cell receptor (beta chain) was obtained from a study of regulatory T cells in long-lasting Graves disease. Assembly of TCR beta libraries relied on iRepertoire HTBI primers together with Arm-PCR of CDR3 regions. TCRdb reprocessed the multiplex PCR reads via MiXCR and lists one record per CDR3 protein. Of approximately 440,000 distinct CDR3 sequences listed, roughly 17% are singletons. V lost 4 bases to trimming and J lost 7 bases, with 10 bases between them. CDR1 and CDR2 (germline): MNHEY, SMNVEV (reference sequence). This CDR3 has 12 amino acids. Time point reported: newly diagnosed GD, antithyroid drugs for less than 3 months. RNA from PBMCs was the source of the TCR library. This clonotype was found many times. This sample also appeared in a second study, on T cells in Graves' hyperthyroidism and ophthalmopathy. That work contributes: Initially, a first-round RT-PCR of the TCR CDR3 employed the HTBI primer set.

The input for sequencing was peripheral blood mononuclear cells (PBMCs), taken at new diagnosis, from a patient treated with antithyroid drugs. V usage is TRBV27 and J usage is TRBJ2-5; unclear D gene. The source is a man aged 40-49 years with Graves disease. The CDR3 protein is CASSSRASTQYF. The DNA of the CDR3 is TGTGCCAGCAGTTCCCGGGCCTCGACCCAGTACTTC.